This T cell receptor (beta chain) was sequenced in a study of T cells after yellow fever vaccination. Study results and limitations: FACS-sorted repertoires might harbor abundant contaminating clonotypes from the bulk population. The booster response re-showed most primary clones: approximately 95% CD4, around 85% CD8. Only a minor proportion of clonotypes was detected across both CD4 and CD8 compartments.

This CDR3 contains 13 residues. The V gene's germline CDR1 is SNHLY and CDR2 FYNNEI. V was trimmed by 4 bases and J by 2 bases, leaving 9 bases between them. This clonotype was seen only a few times. What it recognizes is unknown. They built TCR cDNA with 5'RACE template switching, a step that put in a universal primer site and UMIs. From the 5' RACE reads, TCRdb called clonotypes with MiXCR, one entry per CDR3 protein. The sample has under 600,000 distinct CDR3 sequences, 21% seen once. Specimen: PBMCs, collected approximately 20 days after the first yellow fever vaccination. The receptor's source is a young man who received the YFV17D yellow fever vaccine. This chain joins TRBV2 and TRBJ2-7; unclear D gene. CDR3 amino acids: CASSVRATYEQYF. The CDR3 DNA reads TGTGCCAGCAGTGTAAGGGCTACCTACGAGCAGTACTTC.